The present T cell receptor (beta chain) was sequenced within a study of T and B cells in COVID-19 patients. Study-level information: COVID-19 patients gave peripheral blood either during active infection or after recovery. Most recovered patients had mild to moderate COVID-19 treated as outpatients.

With V trimmed by 7 bases and J by 0 bases, 8 bases remained unmatched. Germline values: CDR1 KGHDR, CDR2 SFDVKD. The CDR3 covers 16 residues. Multiplex PCR with BIOMED2 TRB-A/B primer pools amplified TRB rearrangements. Via MiXCR, TCRdb re-called the multiplex PCR reads, giving one row per CDR3 protein. The data show under 13,000 distinct CDR3 sequences, 30% seen once. On this clonotype: The antigen remains undetermined.

Study findings and constraints: Sorted SARS-CoV-2-responsive or tetramer+ T cells and CD4+, regulatory and CD8+ subsets were not yet sequenced.

Blood genomic DNA input for TRB amplification was about 240-500 ng. Sequenced input: blood. The rearrangement uses TRBV24-1 and TRBJ2-3; 8 bases map to TRBD1. The clonotype comes from a human donor with active COVID-19. CDR3 nucleotides: TGTGCCACCAGCGGGACAGGATCACCTAGCACAGATACGCAGTATTTT. Amino acid sequence: CATSGTGSPSTDTQYF.